One sample yielded the 5 T cell receptor beta chains listed below, sequenced in a study of shared clonotypes between healthy human individuals. The protocol was immunoSEQ multiplex PCR, while the TCRdb copy is restricted to in-frame clones and leaves out a portion. The sample contains around 1.9 million clones, around 93% of which appear only once. Selected positively for CCR7 and CD45RO-negative, naive CD8 cells excluded terminally differentiated effector memory CD45RA+ cells. Source material: naive CD8+ T cells from PBMCs. The receptors derive from a man aged 18 to 30 in good health. Some clones in this sample may be carry-over from other donors' samples.

This chain joins TRBV19 and TRBJ2-7; D is uncertain. The CDR3 totals 15 residues. Germline V gene lookup returns CDR1 LNHDA and CDR2 SQIVND (reference sequence). Trimming cost V 8 bases and J 4 bases, with 21 bases left between them. CDR3 region: CASASSEGPGYEQYF. The CDR3 DNA reads TGTGCCAGTGCTTCATCGGAAGGGCCGGGTTACGAGCAGTACTTC.

This chain connects TRBV30 to TRBJ1-1, with D tentatively TRBD1 (5 bases). Trimming took 5 bases from V and 1 from J, leaving 8 bases between them. The CDR3 spans 12 residues. In germline, CDR1 is GTSNPN, CDR2 SVGIG (reference sequence). The CDR3 loop is CAWGGENTEAFF. The CDR3 DNA reads TGTGCCTGGGGGGGGGAGAACACTGAAGCTTTCTTT.

The chain couples TRBV9 to TRBJ1-2; maybe TRBD1 (6 bases). This CDR3 has 14 residues. Per germline, CDR1 SGDLS and CDR2 YYNGEE. Deletions cut 0 bases from V and 3 bases from J, with 9 bases between. The CDR3 sequence: CASSVDRAYYGYTF. In nucleotides, the CDR3 is TGTGCCAGCAGCGTAGACAGGGCATACTATGGCTACACCTTC.

In its sample, this clone was seen once. The chain uses TRBV25-1 and TRBJ2-1, with D possibly being TRBD1 (5 bases). Between the trimmed V and J ends, which lost 6 bases and 15 bases, there was a span of 18 bases. Germline V lookup: CDR1 MGHDK, CDR2 SYGVNS. The CDR3 extends over 12 amino acids. As DNA, the CDR3 is TGTGCCAGCAGCCTCGGGCAGGGTCGTTGGTTCTTC. This translates into CASSLGQGRWFF.

This chain links TRBV6-1 with TRBJ1-1, with 7 bases lining up with TRBD1. V lost 4 bases and J lost 5; bases outside the gene matches: 7. Germline V gene sequence: CDR1 MNHNS, CDR2 SASEGT. The CDR3 has 14 residues. CDR3 nucleotide sequence: TGTGCCAGCAGTGTGGGAGGGGGCGAAACTGAAGCTTTCTTT. Translation gives CASSVGGGETEAFF.